There are a few counts of the clone carrying this T cell receptor beta chain. CDR1 SNHLY and CDR2 FYNNEI come from the germline V gene. The germline V and J ends were trimmed by 6 bases and 5 bases, with 13 bases remaining between them. This CDR3 has 13 amino acids. Use of 60 Vbeta and 13 Jbeta primers characterized the PCR. As handled by the study authors: An analysis that came later counted 80 million or so unique TCR beta chains, approximately 10 million shared. The assay was immunoSEQ multiplex PCR, and TCRdb's table has in-frame clones only and misses some. That table supplies the V and J calls and clone size; D and trimming were determined from the DNA. The table lists around 150,000 clones, roughly 82% of them singletons, with around 1.5% in the top ten. These data come from a study of cytomegalovirus exposure and HLA in healthy donors.

Material: PBMCs. The chain couples TRBV2 to TRBJ2-5; D is possibly TRBD2 (5 bases). This receptor was identified in a girl aged 10-17 years in good health and CMV-seropositive. The CDR3 spells CASRRGFSETQYF. The CDR3 coding sequence is TGTGCCAGCAGGAGAGGGTTTAGTGAGACCCAGTACTTC.